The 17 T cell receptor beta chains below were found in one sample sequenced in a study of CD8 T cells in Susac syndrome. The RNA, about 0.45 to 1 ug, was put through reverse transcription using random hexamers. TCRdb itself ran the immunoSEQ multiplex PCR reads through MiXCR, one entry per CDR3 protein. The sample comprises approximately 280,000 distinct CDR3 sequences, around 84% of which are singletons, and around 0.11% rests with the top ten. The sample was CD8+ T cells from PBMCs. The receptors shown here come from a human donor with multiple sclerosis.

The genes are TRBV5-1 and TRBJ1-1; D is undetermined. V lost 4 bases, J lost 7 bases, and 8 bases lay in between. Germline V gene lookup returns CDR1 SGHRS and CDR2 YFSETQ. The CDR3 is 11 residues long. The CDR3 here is CASSIGREAFF. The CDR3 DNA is TGCGCCAGCAGCATCGGACGTGAAGCTTTCTTT.

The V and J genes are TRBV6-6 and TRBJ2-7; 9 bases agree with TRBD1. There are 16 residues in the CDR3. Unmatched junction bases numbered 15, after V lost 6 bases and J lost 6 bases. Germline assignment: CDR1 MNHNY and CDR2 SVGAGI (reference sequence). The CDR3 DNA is TGTGCCAGCAGCCGACCGCTCCGGGACAGGGTCCGCGAGCAGTACTTC. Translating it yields CASSRPLRDRVREQYF.

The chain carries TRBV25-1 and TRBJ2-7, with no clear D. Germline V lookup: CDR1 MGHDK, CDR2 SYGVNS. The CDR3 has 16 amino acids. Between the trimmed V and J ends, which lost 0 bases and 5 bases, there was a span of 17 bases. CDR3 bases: TGTGCCAGCAGTGAATATGAGGCCCTTATTTCCCACGAGCAGTACTTC. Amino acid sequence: CASSEYEALISHEQYF.

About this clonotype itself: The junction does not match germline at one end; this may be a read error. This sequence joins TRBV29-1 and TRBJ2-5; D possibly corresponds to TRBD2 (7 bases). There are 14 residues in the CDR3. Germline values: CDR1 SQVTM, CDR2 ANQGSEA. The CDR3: CSVEDRGGQGTQYF. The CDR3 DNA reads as TGCAGCGTTGAAGATAGGGGGGGGCAAGGGACCCAGTACTTC.

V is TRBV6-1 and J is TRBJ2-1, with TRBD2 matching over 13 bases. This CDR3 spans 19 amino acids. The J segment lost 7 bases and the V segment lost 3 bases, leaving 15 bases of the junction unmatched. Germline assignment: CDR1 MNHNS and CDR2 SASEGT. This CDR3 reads CASSDYPGTSGMLSNEQFF. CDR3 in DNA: TGTGCCAGCAGTGACTATCCCGGGACTAGCGGGATGTTGTCAAATGAGCAGTTCTTC.

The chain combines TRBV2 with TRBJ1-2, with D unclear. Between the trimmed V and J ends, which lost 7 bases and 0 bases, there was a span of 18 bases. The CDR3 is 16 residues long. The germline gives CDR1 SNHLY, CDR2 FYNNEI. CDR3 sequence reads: CASTEDGLRSNYGYTF. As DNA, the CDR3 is TGTGCCAGCACAGAAGACGGCCTCCGATCTAACTATGGCTACACCTTC.

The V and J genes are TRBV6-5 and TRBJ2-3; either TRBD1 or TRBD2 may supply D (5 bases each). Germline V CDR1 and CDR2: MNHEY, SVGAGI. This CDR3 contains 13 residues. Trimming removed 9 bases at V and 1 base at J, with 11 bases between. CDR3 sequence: CASIRDGTDTQYF. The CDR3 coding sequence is TGTGCCAGTATCCGGGACGGCACAGATACGCAGTATTTT.

CDR3 amino acids: CASGFIAGVGNEQFF. Written as DNA, the CDR3 is TGTGCTAGTGGTTTTATAGCGGGAGTGGGCAATGAGCAGTTCTTC. This chain joins TRBV12-5 and TRBJ2-1; 9 bases line up with TRBD2. V lost 3 bases to trimming and J lost 6 bases; unmatched junction nucleotides: 6. CDR1 LGHNT and CDR2 FRNRAP come from the germline V gene. The length of the CDR3 is 15 residues.

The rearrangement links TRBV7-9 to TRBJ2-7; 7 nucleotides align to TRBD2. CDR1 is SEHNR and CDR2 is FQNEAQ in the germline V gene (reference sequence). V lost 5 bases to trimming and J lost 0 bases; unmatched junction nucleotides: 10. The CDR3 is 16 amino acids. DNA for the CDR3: TGTGCCAGCAGCCAAGGTTCGGGGGGATACTCCTACGAGCAGTACTTC. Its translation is CASSQGSGGYSYEQYF.

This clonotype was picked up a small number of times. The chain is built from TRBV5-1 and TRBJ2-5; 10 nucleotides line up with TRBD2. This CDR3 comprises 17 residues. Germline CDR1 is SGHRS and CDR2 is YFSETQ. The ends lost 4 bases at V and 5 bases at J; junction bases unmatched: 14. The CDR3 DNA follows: TGCGCCAGCAGCCACCTCCCCCCTAGCGGGAGCAGGGAGACCCAGTACTTC. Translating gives CASSHLPPSGSRETQYF.

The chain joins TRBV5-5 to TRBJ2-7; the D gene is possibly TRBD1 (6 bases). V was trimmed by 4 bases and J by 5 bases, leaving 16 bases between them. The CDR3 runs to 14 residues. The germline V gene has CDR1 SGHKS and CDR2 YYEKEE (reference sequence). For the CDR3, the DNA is TGTGCCAGCAGCCGATCCGGGACATTCCACGAGCAGTACTTC. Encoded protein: CASSRSGTFHEQYF.

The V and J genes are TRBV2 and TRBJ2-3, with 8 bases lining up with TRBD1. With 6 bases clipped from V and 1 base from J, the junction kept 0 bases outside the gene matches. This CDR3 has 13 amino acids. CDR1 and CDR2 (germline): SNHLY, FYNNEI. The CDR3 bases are TGTGCCAGCAGGACAGGGGGCACAGATACGCAGTATTTT. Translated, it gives CASRTGGTDTQYF.

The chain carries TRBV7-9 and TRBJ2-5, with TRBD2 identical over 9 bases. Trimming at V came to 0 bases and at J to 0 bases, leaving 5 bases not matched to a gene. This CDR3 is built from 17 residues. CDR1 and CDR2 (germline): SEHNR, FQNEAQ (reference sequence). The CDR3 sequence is CASSLALAGPYQETQYF. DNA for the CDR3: TGTGCCAGCAGCTTAGCACTAGCGGGCCCATACCAAGAGACCCAGTACTTC.

CDR3 protein: CAIREIAGEGSDTQYF. In DNA form, the CDR3 reads TGTGCCATCCGCGAAATAGCGGGAGAGGGCTCAGATACGCAGTATTTT. The chain recombines TRBV10-3 with TRBJ2-3; the match to TRBD2 covers 9 bases. The CDR3 spans 16 residues. CDR1 and CDR2 from the germline V gene are ENHRY and SYGVKD. Trimming at V came to 8 bases and at J to 4 bases, leaving 13 bases not matched to a gene.

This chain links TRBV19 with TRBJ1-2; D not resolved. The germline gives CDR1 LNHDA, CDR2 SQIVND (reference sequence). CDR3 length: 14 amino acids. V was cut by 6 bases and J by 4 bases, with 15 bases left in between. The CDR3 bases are TGTGCCAGTAGAAGAAGTGGTGGCATCTATGGCTACACCTTC. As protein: CASRRSGGIYGYTF.

CDR3 sequence (DNA): TGTGCCAGCAGCTACCCCCCCCCGGGGTCCAATGAGCAGTTCTTC. It translates to CASSYPPPGSNEQFF. The chain carries TRBV14 and TRBJ2-1; D possibly corresponds to TRBD2 (5 bases). CDR3 length equals 15 residues. Trimming took off 5 bases at V and 6 bases at J, with 17 bases between the two ends. Germline CDR1 and CDR2: SGHDN and FVKESK.

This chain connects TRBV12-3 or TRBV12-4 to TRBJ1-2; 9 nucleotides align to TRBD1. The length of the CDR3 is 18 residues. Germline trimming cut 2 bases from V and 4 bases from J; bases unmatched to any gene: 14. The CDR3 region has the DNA TGTGCCAGCAGTTTACCCGAGACAGGGGGACCCTTCGTCTATGGCTACACCTTC. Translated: CASSLPETGGPFVYGYTF.